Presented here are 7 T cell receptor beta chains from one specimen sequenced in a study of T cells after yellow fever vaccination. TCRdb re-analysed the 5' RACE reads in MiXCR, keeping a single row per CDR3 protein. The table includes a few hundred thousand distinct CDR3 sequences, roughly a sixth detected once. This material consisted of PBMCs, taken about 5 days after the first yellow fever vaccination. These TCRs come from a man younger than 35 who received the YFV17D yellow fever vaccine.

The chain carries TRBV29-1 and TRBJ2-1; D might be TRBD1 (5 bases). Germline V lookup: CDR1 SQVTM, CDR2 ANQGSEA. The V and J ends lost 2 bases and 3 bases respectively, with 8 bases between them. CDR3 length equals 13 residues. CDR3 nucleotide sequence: TGCAGCGTTGAACAGGGCAACTACAATGAGCAGTTCTTC. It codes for CSVEQGNYNEQFF.

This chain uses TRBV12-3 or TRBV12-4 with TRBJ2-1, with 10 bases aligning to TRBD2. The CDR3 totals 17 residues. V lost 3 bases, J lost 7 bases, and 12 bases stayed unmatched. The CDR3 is CASSFYPAGGPRNEQFF. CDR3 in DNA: TGTGCCAGCAGTTTTTACCCAGCGGGGGGGCCGAGGAATGAGCAGTTCTTC.

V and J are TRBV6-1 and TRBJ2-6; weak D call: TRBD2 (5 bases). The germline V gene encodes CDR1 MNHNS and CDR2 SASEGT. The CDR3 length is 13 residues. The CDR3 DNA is TGTGGGACTCAAGTCTCTGGGGCCAACGTCCTGACTTTC. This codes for CGTQVSGANVLTF.

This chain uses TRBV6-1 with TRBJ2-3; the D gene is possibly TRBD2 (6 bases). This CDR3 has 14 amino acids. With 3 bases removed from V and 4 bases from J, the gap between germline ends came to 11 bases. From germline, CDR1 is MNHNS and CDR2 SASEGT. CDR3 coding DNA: TGTGCCAGCAGTGATCCGGGGGTGGCAGATACGCAGTATTTT. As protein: CASSDPGVADTQYF.

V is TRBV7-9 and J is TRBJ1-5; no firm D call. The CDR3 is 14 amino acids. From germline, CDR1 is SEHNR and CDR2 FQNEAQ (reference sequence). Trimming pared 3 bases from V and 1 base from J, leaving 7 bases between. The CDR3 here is CASSLVRSNQPQHF. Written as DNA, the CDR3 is TGTGCCAGCAGCTTGGTTCGCAGCAATCAGCCCCAGCATTTT.

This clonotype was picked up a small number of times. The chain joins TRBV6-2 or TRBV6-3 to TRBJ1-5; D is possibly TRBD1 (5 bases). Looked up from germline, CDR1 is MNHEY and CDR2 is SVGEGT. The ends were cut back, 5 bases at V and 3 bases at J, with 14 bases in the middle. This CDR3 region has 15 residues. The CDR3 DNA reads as TGTGCCAGCAGTGCCCCGACAGAAGTCAATCAGCCCCAGCATTTT. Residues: CASSAPTEVNQPQHF.

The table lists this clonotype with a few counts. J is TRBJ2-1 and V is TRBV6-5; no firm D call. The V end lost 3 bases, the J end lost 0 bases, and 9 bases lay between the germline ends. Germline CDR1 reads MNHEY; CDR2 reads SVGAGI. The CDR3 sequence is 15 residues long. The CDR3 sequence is CASSYEPNSYNEQFF. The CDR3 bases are TGTGCCAGCAGTTATGAACCCAACTCCTACAATGAGCAGTTCTTC.